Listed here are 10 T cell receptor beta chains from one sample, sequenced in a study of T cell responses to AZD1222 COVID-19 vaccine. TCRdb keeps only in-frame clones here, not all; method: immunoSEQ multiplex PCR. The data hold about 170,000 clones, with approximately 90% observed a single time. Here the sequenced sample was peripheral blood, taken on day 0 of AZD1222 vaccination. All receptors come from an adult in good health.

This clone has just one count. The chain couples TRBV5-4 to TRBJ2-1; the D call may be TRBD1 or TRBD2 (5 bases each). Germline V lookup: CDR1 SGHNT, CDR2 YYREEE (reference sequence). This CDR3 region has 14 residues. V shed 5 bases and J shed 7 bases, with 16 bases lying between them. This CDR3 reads CASRSGLGENEQFF. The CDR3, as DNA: TGTGCCAGCAGATCAGGTTTAGGGGAGAATGAGCAGTTCTTC.

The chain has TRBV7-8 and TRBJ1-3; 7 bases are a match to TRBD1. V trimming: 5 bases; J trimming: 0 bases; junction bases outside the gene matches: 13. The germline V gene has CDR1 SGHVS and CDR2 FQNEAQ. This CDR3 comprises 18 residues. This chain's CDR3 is CASSRGGAGSSSGNTIYF. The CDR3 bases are TGTGCCAGCAGCCGAGGGGGCGCGGGATCAAGCTCTGGAAACACCATATATTTT. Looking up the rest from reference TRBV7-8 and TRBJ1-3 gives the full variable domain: GAGVSQSPRYKVAKRGQDVALRCDPISGHVSLFWYQQALGQGPEFLTYFQNEAQLDKSGLPSDRFFAERPEGSVSTLKIQRTQQEDSAVYLCASSRGGAGSSSGNTIYFGEGSWLTVV.

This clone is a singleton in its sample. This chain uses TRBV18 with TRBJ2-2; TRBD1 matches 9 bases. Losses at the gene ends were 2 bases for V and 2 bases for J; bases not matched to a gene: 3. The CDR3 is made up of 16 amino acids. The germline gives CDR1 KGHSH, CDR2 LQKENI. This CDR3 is CASSPRTGANTGELFF. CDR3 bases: TGTGCCAGCTCACCAAGGACAGGGGCCAACACCGGGGAGCTGTTTTTT.

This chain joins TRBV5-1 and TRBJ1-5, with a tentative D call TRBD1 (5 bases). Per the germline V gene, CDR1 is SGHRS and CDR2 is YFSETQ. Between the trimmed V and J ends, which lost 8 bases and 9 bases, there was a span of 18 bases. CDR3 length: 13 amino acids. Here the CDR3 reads CARFQGGGGPQHF. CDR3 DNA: TGCGCCAGGTTTCAGGGAGGAGGAGGGCCCCAGCATTTT.

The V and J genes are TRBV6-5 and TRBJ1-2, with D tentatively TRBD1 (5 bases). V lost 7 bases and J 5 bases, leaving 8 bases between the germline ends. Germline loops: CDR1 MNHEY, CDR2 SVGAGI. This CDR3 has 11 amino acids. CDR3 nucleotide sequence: TGTGCCAGCAAGGGACTATATGGCTACACCTTC. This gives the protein CASKGLYGYTF.

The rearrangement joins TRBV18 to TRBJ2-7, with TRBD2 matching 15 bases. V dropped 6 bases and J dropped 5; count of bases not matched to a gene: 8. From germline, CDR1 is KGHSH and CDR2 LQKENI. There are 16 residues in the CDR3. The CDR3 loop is CASSPWTSGRVNEQYF. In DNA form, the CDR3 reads TGTGCCAGCTCCCCCTGGACTAGCGGGAGGGTAAACGAGCAGTACTTC.

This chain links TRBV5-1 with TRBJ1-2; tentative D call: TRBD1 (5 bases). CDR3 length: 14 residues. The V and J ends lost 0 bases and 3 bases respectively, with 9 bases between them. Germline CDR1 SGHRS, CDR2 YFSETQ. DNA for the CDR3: TGCGCCAGCAGCTTGGACAGGTCGGACTATGGCTACACCTTC. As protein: CASSLDRSDYGYTF.

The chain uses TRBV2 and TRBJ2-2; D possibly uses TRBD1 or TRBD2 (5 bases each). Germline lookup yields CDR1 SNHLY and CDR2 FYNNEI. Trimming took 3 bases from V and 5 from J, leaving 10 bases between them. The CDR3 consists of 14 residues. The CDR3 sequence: CASSDPRETGELFF. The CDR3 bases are TGTGCCAGCAGTGATCCCAGGGAGACCGGGGAGCTGTTTTTT. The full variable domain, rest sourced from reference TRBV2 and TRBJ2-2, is EPEVTQTPSHQVTQMGQEVILRCVPISNHLYFYWYRQILGQKVEFLVSFYNNEISEKSEIFDDQFSVERPDGSNFTLKIRSTKLEDSAMYFCASSDPRETGELFFGEGSRLTVL.

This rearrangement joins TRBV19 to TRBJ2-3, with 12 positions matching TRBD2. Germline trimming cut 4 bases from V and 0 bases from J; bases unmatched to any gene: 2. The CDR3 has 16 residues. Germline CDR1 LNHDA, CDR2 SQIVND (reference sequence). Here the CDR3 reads CASSRLAGESTDTQYF. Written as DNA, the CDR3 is TGTGCCAGTAGTAGACTAGCGGGGGAGAGCACAGATACGCAGTATTTT. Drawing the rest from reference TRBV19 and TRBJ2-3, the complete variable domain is DGGITQSPKYLFRKEGQNVTLSCEQNLNHDAMYWYRQDPGQGLRLIYYSQIVNDFQKGDIAEGYSVSREKKESFPLTVTSAQKNPTAFYLCASSRLAGESTDTQYFGPGTRLTVL.

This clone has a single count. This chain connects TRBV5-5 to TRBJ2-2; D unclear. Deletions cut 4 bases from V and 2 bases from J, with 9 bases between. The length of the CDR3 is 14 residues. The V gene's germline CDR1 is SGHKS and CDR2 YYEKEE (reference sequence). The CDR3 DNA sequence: TGTGCCAGCAGCAGAGATCCTAACACCGGGGAGCTGTTTTTT. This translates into CASSRDPNTGELFF.